Here is one T cell receptor (beta chain) with its context. These data come from a study of blood T cell repertoires in COVID-19. For the study at large: Samples of COVID-19 (acute and convalescent) were obtained from the United States, Italy and Spain. T cells, B-cell-depleted T cells, or PBMCs provided the cDNA or gDNA that served as material.

V lost 0 bases, J lost 7 bases, and 14 bases stayed unmatched. CDR3 size: 17 residues. In germline, CDR1 is SGDLS, CDR2 YYNGEE. In the source study's methods: Quantification of nucleated cells was approximated via reference gene primer amplification. Repertoires were generated with immunoSEQ multiplex PCR, while TCRdb's copy carries only in-frame clones and drops some. V and J calls and clone size come straight from that table; D and trimming were deduced from the DNA. The sample records under 250,000 clones, approximately 81% being singletons. Material for sequencing was peripheral blood. The chain recombines TRBV9 with TRBJ2-7; 9 nucleotides agree with TRBD1. This TCR came from a woman of 80 years or more with acute or convalescent COVID-19. In DNA form, the CDR3 reads TGTGCCAGCAGCGTAGCTACTACCGGGACAGGGCCTTCTGAGCAGTACTTC. Encoded protein: CASSVATTGTGPSEQYF.